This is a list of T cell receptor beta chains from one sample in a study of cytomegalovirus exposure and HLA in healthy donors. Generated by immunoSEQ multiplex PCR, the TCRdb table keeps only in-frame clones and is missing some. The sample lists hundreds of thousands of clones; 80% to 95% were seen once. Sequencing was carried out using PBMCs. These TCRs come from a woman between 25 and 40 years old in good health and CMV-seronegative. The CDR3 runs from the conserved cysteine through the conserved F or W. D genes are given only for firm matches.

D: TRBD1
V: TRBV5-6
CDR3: CASSSDRVSPGELFF

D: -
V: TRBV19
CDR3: CASSIVQSALNQPQHF

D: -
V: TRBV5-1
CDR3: CASSPVVGELFF

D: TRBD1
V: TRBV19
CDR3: CASSMTGETSNQPQHF

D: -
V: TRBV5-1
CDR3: CASSSRRRGNYGYTF

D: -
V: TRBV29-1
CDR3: CSVKNLAMGYTDTQYF

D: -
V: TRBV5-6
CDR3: CASSFSPHEQFF

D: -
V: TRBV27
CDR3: CASSPDQTDTQYF

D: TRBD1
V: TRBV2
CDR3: CASTRTGNIQPQHF

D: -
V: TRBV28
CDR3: CASSFGDPLTYEQYF

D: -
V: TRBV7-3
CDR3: CASSSGRDGYTF

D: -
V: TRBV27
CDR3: CASSLGISYEQYF

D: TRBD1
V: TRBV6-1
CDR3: CASRDNRGRETQYF

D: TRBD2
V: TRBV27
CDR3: CASSLSLAGANNEQFF

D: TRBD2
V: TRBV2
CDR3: CASGGLAYEQYF

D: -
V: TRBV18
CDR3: CASSPGVGETQYF

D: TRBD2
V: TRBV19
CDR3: CASSIALAAAYEQYF

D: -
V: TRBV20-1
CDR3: CSARDFWEFF

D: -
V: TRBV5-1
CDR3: CASSWEGDEQFF

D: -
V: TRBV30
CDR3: CAWAPGAGNTIYF

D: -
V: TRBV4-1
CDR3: CASSQLPADEKLFF

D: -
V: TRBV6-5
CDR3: CASSRRDSYEQYF

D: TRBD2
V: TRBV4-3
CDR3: CASSQEGGSGKSTDTQYF

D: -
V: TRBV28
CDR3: CASLSGIGDEKLFF

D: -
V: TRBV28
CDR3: CASRINTEAFF

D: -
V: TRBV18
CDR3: CASSPPALTDTQYF

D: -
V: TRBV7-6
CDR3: CASSLNLGGTDTQYF

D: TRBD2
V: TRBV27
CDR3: CASSKLAGGPVDTQYF

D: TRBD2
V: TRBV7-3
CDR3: CASSLGLAYDNEQFF

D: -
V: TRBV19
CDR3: CASSGLDTQYF

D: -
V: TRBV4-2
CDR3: CASSQEMAGADTEAFF

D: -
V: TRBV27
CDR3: CASSLHKNTGELFF

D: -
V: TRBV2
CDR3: CASSVFSVTRPELDEQYF

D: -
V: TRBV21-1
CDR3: CASSTDRLPYGYTF

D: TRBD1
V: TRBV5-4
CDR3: CASSRTGQKYGYTF

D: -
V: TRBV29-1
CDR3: CSLPYGDGSYEQYF